The rows below give T cell receptor beta chains drawn from one sample of a study of T cell responses to AZD1222 COVID-19 vaccine. Only in-frame clones appear in the TCRdb table, and some are missing; sequencing was by immunoSEQ multiplex PCR. The sample holds roughly 120,000 clones, less than 90% seen once. The source material was peripheral blood, sampled on day 0 of AZD1222 vaccination. The receptors derive from an adult in good health. Both conserved end residues are part of each CDR3. A D gene is named only where the DNA matches it firmly. A clone size is listed for some rows: how often the clone was seen (once, few, many), or a class if it is expanded.

V gene	clone size	D gene	J gene	CDR3 DNA	CDR3 protein
TRBV2	-	-	TRBJ1-5	TGTGCCAGCAAGGATGTGGGCGGAGGCAATCAGCCCCAGCATTTT	CASKDVGGGNQPQHF
TRBV11-3	-	-	TRBJ2-7	TGTGCCAGCAGCCCAAGGGTAGGGTCTAAAGTCTACGAGCAGTACTTC	CASSPRVGSKVYEQYF
TRBV10-3	-	TRBD1	TRBJ1-2	TGTGCCATCAGCGGACAGGGCGTTGGCTATGGCTACACCTTC	CAISGQGVGYGYTF
TRBV5-1	-	TRBD1	TRBJ1-1	TGCGCCAGCAGCCCATTACCATACAGGGGCGGCTCCTCGGAAGCTTTCTTT	CASSPLPYRGGSSEAFF
TRBV19	-	-	TRBJ2-5	TGTGCCAGTAGTAGAAGGGGGGGGCAAGAGACCCAGTACTTC	CASSRRGGQETQYF
TRBV15	-	-	TRBJ1-2	TGTGCCACCAGCAGAGACGCCAAAGCTAACTATGGCTACACCTTC	CATSRDAKANYGYTF
TRBV16	-	TRBD1	TRBJ2-5	TGTGCCAGCAGCCAAGCTACAGGGGTCGAGACCCAGTACTTC	CASSQATGVETQYF
TRBV7-9	-	-	TRBJ2-5	TGTGCCGAAAATCAAGGGGAGACCCAGTACTTC	CAENQGETQYF
TRBV5-1	-	-	TRBJ1-1	TGCGCCAGCAGCTTGGGGGATGGAACTGAAGCTTTCTTT	CASSLGDGTEAFF
TRBV29-1	-	-	TRBJ1-1	TGCAGCGTTGGTGGTTTTGCCACTGAAGCTTTCTTT	CSVGGFATEAFF
TRBV14	once	-	TRBJ2-3	TGTGCCAGCAGCAAAAGGTACTCCACAGATACGCAGTATTTT	CASSKRYSTDTQYF
TRBV7-3	once	-	TRBJ2-1	TGTGCCAGCAGCTTAAATGGTAGCCCCTCTCCCTACAATGAGCAGTTCTTC	CASSLNGSPSPYNEQFF
TRBV19	few	TRBD2	TRBJ2-2	TGTGCCAGTAGTCTCCTGGGGGGGACCGGGGAGCTGTTTTTT	CASSLLGGTGELFF
TRBV4-3	-	TRBD1	TRBJ1-1	TGCGCCAGCAGCCAAGATGGAGGGACAGGGGGCGCTTGGGACACTGAAGCTTTCTTT	CASSQDGGTGGAWDTEAFF
TRBV7-2	-	TRBD1	TRBJ1-1	TGTGCCAGCAGCCGGGGACAGGGTGGTACTGAAGCTTTCTTT	CASSRGQGGTEAFF
TRBV9	-	-	TRBJ1-2	TGTGCCAGCAGCTTACGAAACGGGCAAGGCTACACCTTC	CASSLRNGQGYTF
TRBV4-1	-	-	TRBJ1-5	TGCGCCAGCAGCCAAGGTGGGGGTGGTCAGCCCCAGCATTTT	CASSQGGGGQPQHF
TRBV7-2	-	-	TRBJ2-5	TGTGCCAGCAGCTTAGGACTCCAAGAGACCCAGTACTTC	CASSLGLQETQYF
TRBV14	-	-	TRBJ1-3	TGTGCCAGCAGCCAAGGCGGAAACACCATATATTTT	CASSQGGNTIYF
TRBV2	few	-	TRBJ1-6	TGTGCCAGCAGGCCGCTGGGGGCGATCCGTTCACCCCTCCACTTT	CASRPLGAIRSPLHF
TRBV25-1	-	-	TRBJ1-1	TGTGCCAGCAGTGACAACGGGGGTGAAGCTTTCTTT	CASSDNGGEAFF
TRBV7-9	-	-	TRBJ1-1	TGTGCCAGCGTCTCCACCGGGAACACTGAAGCTTTCTTT	CASVSTGNTEAFF
TRBV27	-	-	TRBJ1-2	TGTGCCAGCAGTATTTTGTACGGATATGGCTACACCTTC	CASSILYGYGYTF
TRBV7-9	-	TRBD1	TRBJ2-7	TGTGCCAGCAGCTTAGGGGACAGGGTCGTCGAGCAGTACTTC	CASSLGDRVVEQYF
TRBV27	-	-	TRBJ1-5	TGTGCCAGCTGGACAGTTTATAGCAATCAGCCCCAGCATTTT	CASWTVYSNQPQHF
TRBV19	-	-	TRBJ1-2	TGTGCCAGTAGTATACCCTCGGGTTGGGGCTACACCTTC	CASSIPSGWGYTF
TRBV2	few	-	TRBJ1-3	TGTGCCAGCAGTGTCAGGGACACCTGGGGAAACACCATATATTTT	CASSVRDTWGNTIYF
TRBV9	-	-	TRBJ2-2	TGTGCCAGCAGCCCCCAGGGGACCGGGGAGCTGTTTTTT	CASSPQGTGELFF
TRBV12-3/TRBV12-4	-	-	TRBJ1-4	TGTGCCAGCAGTCCTCGGGGTGGTAGGGAACTGTTTTTT	CASSPRGGRELFF
TRBV28	once	-	TRBJ2-5	TGTGCCAGCAGTCCCATGATCCGAGAGACCCAGTACTTC	CASSPMIRETQYF
TRBV6-4	-	-	TRBJ1-3	TGTGCCAGCAGTGACTCGGTAAGGGGAACTGGAAACACCATATATTTT	CASSDSVRGTGNTIYF
TRBV29-1	-	-	TRBJ1-1	TGCAGCGTTGGAACTCCTAGAGACACTGAAGCTTTCTTT	CSVGTPRDTEAFF
TRBV27	-	-	TRBJ1-5	TGTGCCAGCAGTCCCGGGGGGCGGTTTCAGCCCCAGCATTTT	CASSPGGRFQPQHF
TRBV30	-	-	TRBJ2-7	TGTGCCTTAAAGAAGGGGACCACATTTTCATACGAGCAGTACTTC	CALKKGTTFSYEQYF
TRBV20-1	-	-	TRBJ1-1	TGCAGTGCTAGGCCCCGGGCTGAAGCTTTCTTT	CSARPRAEAFF
TRBV7-2	-	TRBD2	TRBJ2-5	TGTGCCAGCAGCTTAATGAAGCTAGCGGGAGGCGAGACCCAGTACTTC	CASSLMKLAGGETQYF
TRBV7-3	-	TRBD1	TRBJ1-2	TGTGCCAGCAGCCCAAGCTCCGGGACAGTCTATGGCTACACCTTC	CASSPSSGTVYGYTF
TRBV11-2	-	TRBD1	TRBJ2-7	TGTGCCAGCAGTTTTCACCGGACAGGGGGCGCCTACGAGCAGTACTTC	CASSFHRTGGAYEQYF